This TCR beta chain comes out of a study of blood T cell repertoires in COVID-19. On the study more broadly: T cells, B-cell-depleted T cells, or PBMCs supplied cDNA or gDNA.

This clone came up a few times. CDR3 length: 13 amino acids. Germline V gives CDR1 MNHEY, CDR2 SVGAGI. Deletions cut 2 bases from V and 7 bases from J, with 9 bases between. Assay used: immunoSEQ multiplex PCR; TCRdb lists only in-frame clones, some missing. The sample records fewer than 60,000 clones, 87% being singletons. The sequenced sample consisted of peripheral blood. The chain recombines TRBV6-5 with TRBJ1-5, with D possibly TRBD1 on 5 matching bases. The sequence was obtained from a man between 50 and 59 years old with acute or convalescent COVID-19. The CDR3, as DNA: TGTGCCAGCAGTTACGGGCAGGGACAGCCCCAGCATTTT. It codes for CASSYGQGQPQHF.